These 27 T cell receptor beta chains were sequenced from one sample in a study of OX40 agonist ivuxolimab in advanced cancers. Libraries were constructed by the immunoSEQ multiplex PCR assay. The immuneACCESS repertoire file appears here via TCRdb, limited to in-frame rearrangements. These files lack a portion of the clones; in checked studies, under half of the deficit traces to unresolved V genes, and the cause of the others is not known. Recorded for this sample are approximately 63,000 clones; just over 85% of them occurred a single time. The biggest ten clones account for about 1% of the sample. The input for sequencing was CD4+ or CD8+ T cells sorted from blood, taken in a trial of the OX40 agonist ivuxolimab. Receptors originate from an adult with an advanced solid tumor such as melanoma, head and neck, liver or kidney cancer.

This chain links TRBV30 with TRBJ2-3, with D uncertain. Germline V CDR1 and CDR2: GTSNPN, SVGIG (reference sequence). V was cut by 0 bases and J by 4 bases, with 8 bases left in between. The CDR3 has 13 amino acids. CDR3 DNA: TGTGCCTGGAGTGTAGGCGGTTCAGATACGCAGTATTTT. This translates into CAWSVGGSDTQYF.

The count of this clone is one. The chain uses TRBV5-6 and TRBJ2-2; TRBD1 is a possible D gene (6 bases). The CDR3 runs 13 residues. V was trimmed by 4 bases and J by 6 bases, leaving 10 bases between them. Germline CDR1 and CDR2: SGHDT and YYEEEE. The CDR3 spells CASSLGHAGELFF. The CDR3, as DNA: TGTGCCAGCAGCCTGGGACATGCCGGGGAGCTGTTTTTT.

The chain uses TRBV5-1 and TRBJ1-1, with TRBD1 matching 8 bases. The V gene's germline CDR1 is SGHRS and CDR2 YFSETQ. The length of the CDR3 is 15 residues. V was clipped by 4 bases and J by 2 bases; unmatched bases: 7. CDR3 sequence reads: CASSNDGQGNTEAFF. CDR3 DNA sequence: TGCGCCAGCAGCAACGACGGACAGGGAAACACTGAAGCTTTCTTT.

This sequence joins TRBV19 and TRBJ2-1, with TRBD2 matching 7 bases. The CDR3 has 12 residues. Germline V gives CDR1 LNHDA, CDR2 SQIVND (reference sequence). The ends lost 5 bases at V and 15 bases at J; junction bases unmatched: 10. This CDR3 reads CASSPGLVPLFF. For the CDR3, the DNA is TGTGCCAGTAGTCCCGGACTAGTTCCGCTGTTCTTC. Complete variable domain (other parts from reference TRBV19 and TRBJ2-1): DGGITQSPKYLFRKEGQNVTLSCEQNLNHDAMYWYRQDPGQGLRLIYYSQIVNDFQKGDIAEGYSVSREKKESFPLTVTSAQKNPTAFYLCASSPGLVPLFFGPGTRLTVL.

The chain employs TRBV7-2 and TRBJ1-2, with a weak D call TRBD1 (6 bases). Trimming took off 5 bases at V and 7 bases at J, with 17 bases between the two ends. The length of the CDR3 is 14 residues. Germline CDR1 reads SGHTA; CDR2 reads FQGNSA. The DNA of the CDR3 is TGTGCCAGCAGCCCCCCGGGGGGCGCTGGTGGCTACACCTTC. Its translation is CASSPPGGAGGYTF.

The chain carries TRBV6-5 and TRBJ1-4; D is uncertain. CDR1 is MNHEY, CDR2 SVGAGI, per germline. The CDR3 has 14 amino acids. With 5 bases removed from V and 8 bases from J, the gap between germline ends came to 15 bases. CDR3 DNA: TGTGCCAGCAGTGAAGGTTCAGCAGGCGAAAAACTGTTTTTT. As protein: CASSEGSAGEKLFF.

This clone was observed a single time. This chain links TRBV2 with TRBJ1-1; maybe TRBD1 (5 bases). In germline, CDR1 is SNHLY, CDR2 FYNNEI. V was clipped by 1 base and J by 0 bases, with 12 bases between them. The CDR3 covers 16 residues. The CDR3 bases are TGTGCCAGCAGTGAAGGGAACAGGTTCCTGAACACTGAAGCTTTCTTT. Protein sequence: CASSEGNRFLNTEAFF. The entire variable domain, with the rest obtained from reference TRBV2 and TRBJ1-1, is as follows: EPEVTQTPSHQVTQMGQEVILRCVPISNHLYFYWYRQILGQKVEFLVSFYNNEISEKSEIFDDQFSVERPDGSNFTLKIRSTKLEDSAMYFCASSEGNRFLNTEAFFGQGTRLTVV.

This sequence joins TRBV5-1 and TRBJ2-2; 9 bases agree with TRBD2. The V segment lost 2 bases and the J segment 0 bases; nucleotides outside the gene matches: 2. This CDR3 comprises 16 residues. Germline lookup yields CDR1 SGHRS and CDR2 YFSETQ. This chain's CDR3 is CASSLAGGSNTGELFF. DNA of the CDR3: TGCGCCAGCAGCTTAGCGGGAGGTTCGAACACCGGGGAGCTGTTTTTT. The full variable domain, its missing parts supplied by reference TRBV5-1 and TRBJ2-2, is KAGVTQTPRYLIKTRGQQVTLSCSPISGHRSVSWYQQTPGQGLQFLFEYFSETQRNKGNFPGRFSGRQFSNSRSEMNVSTLELGDSALYLCASSLAGGSNTGELFFGEGSRLTVL.

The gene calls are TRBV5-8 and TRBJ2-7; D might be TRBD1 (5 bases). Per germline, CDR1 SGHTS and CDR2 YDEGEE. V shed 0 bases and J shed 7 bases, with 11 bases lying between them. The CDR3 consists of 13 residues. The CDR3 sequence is CASSLVGVGEQYF. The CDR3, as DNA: TGTGCCAGCAGCTTGGTAGGGGTAGGGGAGCAGTACTTC.

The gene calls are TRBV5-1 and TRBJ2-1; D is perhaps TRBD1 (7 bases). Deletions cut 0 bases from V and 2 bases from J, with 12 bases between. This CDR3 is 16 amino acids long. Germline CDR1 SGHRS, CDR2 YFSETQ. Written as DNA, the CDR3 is TGCGCCAGCAGCTTGGATCCAGGGGGGACCTACAATGAGCAGTTCTTC. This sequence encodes CASSLDPGGTYNEQFF.

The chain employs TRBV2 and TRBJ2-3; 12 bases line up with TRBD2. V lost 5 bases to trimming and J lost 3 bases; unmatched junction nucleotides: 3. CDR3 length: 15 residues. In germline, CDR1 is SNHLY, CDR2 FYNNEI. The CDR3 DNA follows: TGTGCCAGCAGTAGGACTAGCGGGATAACAGATACGCAGTATTTT. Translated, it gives CASSRTSGITDTQYF. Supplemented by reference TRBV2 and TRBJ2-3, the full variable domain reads EPEVTQTPSHQVTQMGQEVILRCVPISNHLYFYWYRQILGQKVEFLVSFYNNEISEKSEIFDDQFSVERPDGSNFTLKIRSTKLEDSAMYFCASSRTSGITDTQYFGPGTRLTVL.

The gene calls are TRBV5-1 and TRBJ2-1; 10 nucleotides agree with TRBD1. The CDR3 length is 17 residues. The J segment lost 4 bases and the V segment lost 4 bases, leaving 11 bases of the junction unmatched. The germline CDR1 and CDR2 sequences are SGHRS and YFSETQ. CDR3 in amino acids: CASSPPGTGDFYNEQFF. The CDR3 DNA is TGCGCCAGCAGCCCTCCCGGGACAGGGGACTTTTACAATGAGCAGTTCTTC.

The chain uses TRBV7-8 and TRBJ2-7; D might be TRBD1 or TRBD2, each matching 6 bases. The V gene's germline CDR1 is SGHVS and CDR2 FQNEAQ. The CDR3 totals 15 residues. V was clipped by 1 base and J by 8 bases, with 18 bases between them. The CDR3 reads CASSLGGATHEKQYF. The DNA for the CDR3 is TGTGCCAGCAGCTTAGGGGGGGCGACACACGAAAAGCAGTACTTC.

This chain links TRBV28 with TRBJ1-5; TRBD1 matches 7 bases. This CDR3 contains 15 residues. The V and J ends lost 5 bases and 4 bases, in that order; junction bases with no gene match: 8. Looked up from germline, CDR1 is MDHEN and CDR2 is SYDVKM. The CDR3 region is CASSGGGQKNQPQHF. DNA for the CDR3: TGTGCCAGCAGTGGTGGGGGACAGAAGAATCAGCCCCAGCATTTT.

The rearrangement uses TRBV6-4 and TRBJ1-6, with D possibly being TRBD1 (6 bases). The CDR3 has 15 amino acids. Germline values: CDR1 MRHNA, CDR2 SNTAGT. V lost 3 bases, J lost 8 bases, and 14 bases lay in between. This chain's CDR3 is CASSETGWGDSPLHF. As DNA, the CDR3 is TGTGCCAGCAGTGAAACAGGGTGGGGTGATTCACCCCTCCACTTT.

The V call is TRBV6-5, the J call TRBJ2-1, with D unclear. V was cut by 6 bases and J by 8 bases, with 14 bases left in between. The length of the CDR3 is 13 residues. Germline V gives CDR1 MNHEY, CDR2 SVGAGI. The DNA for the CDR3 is TGTGCCAGCAGCACATCCCCCCAGCATGAGCAGTTCTTC. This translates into CASSTSPQHEQFF.

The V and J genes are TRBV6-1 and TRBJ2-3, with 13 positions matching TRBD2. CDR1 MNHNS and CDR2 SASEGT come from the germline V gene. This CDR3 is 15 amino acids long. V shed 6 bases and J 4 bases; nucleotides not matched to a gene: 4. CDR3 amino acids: CASRAGLAGADTQYF. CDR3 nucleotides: TGTGCCAGCAGGGCTGGACTAGCGGGAGCAGATACGCAGTATTTT.

The CDR3 spells CASSYDVGSNQPQHF. The CDR3 coding sequence is TGTGCCAGCAGTTACGATGTGGGTAGCAATCAGCCCCAGCATTTT. This chain links TRBV6-6 with TRBJ1-5; D not resolved. Germline-derived CDR1 and CDR2 are MNHNY and SVGAGI (reference sequence). V was cut by 2 bases and J by 0 bases, with 8 bases left in between. The CDR3 runs 15 residues.

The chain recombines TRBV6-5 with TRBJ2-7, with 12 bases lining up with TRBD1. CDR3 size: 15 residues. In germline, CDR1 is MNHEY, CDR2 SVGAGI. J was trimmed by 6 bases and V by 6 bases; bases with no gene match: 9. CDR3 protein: CASREPGQGAGEQYF. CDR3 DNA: TGTGCCAGCAGAGAACCGGGACAGGGGGCTGGCGAGCAGTACTTC.

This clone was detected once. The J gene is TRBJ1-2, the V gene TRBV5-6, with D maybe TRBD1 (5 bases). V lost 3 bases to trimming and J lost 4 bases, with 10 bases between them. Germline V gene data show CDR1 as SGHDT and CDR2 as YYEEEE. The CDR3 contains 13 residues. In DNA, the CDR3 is TGTGCCAGCAGCTCGGACACTATCTATGGCTACACCTTC. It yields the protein CASSSDTIYGYTF.

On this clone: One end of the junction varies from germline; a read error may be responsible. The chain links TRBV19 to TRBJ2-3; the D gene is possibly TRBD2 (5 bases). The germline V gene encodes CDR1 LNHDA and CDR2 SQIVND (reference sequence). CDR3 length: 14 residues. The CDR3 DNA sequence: TGTGCCAGTAGGATAGGAGGCAGCACAGATACGCAGTATTTT. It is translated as CASRIGGSTDTQYF.

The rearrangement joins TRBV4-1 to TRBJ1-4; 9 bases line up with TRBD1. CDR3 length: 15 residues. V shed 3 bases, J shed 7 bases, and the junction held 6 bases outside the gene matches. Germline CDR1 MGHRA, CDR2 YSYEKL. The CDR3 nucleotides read TGCGCCAGCAGCCATCCGGGACAGGGCGCTGAAAAACTGTTTTTT. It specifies CASSHPGQGAEKLFF.

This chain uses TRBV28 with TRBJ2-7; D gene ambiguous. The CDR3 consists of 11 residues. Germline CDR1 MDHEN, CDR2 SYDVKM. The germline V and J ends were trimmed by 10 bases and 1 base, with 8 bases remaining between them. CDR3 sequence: CATTRSYEQYF. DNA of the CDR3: TGTGCCACCACACGGTCCTACGAGCAGTACTTC.

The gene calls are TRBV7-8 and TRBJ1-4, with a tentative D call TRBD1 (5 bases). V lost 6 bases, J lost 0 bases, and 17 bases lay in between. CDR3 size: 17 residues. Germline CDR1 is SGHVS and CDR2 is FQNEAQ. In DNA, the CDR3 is TGTGCCAGCAGGGCCGGGAGCCGAGGGGCAACTAATGAAAAACTGTTTTTT. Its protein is CASRAGSRGATNEKLFF. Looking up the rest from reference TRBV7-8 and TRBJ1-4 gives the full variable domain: GAGVSQSPRYKVAKRGQDVALRCDPISGHVSLFWYQQALGQGPEFLTYFQNEAQLDKSGLPSDRFFAERPEGSVSTLKIQRTQQEDSAVYLCASRAGSRGATNEKLFFGSGTQLSVL.

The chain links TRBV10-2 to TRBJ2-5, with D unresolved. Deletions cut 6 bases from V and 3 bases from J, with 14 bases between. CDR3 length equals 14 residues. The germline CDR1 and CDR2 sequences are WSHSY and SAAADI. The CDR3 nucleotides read TGCGCCAGCAGATCCCGACTCGAAGAAGAGACCCAGTACTTC. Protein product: CASRSRLEEETQYF.

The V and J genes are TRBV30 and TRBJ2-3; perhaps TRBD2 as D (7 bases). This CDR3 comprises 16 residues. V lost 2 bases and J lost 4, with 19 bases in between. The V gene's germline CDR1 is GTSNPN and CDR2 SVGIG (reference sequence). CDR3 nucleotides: TGTGCCTGGAGTAGTGGGTCGCGGGGGCAGGCAGATACGCAGTATTTT. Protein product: CAWSSGSRGQADTQYF.

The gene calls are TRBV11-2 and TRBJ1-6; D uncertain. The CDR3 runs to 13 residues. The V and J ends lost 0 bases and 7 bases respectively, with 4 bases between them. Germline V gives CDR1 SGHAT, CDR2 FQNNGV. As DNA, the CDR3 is TGTGCCAGCAGCTTAGATATCAATTCACCCCTCCACTTT. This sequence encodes CASSLDINSPLHF.